The 25 T cell receptor beta chains reported below all come from one sample, sequenced in a study of T-cell reconstitution after alpha-beta-depleted transplantation in children. Unique molecular identifiers were used in preparing the TCRbeta library. From the PCR reads, TCRdb called clonotypes with MiXCR, one entry per CDR3 protein. The sample lists about 600,000 distinct CDR3 sequences, 10% occurring once. The source material was PBMCs from the stem cell graft donor, sampled from the stem cell graft. All receptors come from a human donor who donated a stem cell graft to a child with acute myeloid leukemia.

This clonotype was seen at least ten times. V is TRBV6-2 or TRBV6-3 and J is TRBJ2-1, with a tentative D call TRBD2 (6 bases). The CDR3 is 13 residues long. Looked up from germline, CDR1 is MNHEY and CDR2 is SVGEGT. V lost 6 bases and J 5 bases, leaving 11 bases between the germline ends. This CDR3 is CASRRSGNNEQFF. In DNA form, the CDR3 reads TGTGCCAGCAGACGTAGCGGCAACAATGAGCAGTTCTTC.

This clonotype was seen many times. The rearrangement uses TRBV20-1 and TRBJ2-3, with a possible D match to TRBD2 (5 bases). The CDR3 extends over 12 amino acids. Germline CDR1 DFQATT, CDR2 SNEGSKA (reference sequence). The V gene lost 5 bases and the J gene lost 6 bases, with 12 bases spanning the gap. The CDR3 protein is CSAGTSSDTQYF. The CDR3 DNA reads TGCAGTGCTGGTACTAGTTCCGATACGCAGTATTTT.

This clonotype was observed a few times. The rearrangement joins TRBV29-1 to TRBJ1-5; perhaps TRBD1 as D (5 bases). Deletions cut 4 bases from V and 3 bases from J, with 13 bases between. The CDR3 extends over 14 amino acids. From germline, CDR1 is SQVTM and CDR2 ANQGSEA. The CDR3 loop reads CSVVGDGFNQPQHF. The CDR3 nucleotides are TGCAGCGTTGTAGGGGACGGATTCAATCAGCCCCAGCATTTT.

Points on this clonotype: A much bigger clone sits one base away, suggesting this may be a read error. The chain combines TRBV7-9 with TRBJ1-4; no firm D call. V lost 1 base, J lost 8 bases, and 11 bases lay in between. In germline, CDR1 is SEHNR, CDR2 FQNEAQ (reference sequence). The CDR3 has 14 residues. This CDR3 reads CASSLVGQVEKLFF. The CDR3 DNA reads as TGTGCCAGCAGCTTAGTAGGGCAGGTCGAAAAACTGTTTTTT.

This clonotype was counted at least ten times. V gene TRBV28 combines with J gene TRBJ1-2, with no clear D. The ends were cut back, 5 bases at V and 1 base at J, with 2 bases in the middle. Per the germline V gene, CDR1 is MDHEN and CDR2 is SYDVKM. The length of the CDR3 is 11 residues. The CDR3 reads CASSVNYGYTF. The CDR3 region has the DNA TGTGCCAGCAGTGTTAACTATGGCTACACCTTC.

V and J are TRBV12-3 or TRBV12-4 and TRBJ2-7, with D hard to call. This CDR3 region has 11 residues. V gave up 9 bases and J gave up 4 bases, with 10 bases separating them. As DNA, the CDR3 is TGTGCCAGTGGTGAGCTGTACGAGCAGTACTTC. It translates to CASGELYEQYF.

This clonotype was counted between two and nine times. J is TRBJ2-5 and V is TRBV20-1; D perhaps matches TRBD2 (5 bases). V was cut by 0 bases and J by 9 bases, with 14 bases left in between. Per the germline V gene, CDR1 is DFQATT and CDR2 is SNEGSKA (reference sequence). The CDR3 totals 13 residues. CDR3 sequence (DNA): TGCAGTGCTAGAGATCCCCAGGCCGGGGCCCAGTACTTC. Translating gives CSARDPQAGAQYF.

This clonotype has at least ten counts. This chain joins TRBV6-2 or TRBV6-3 and TRBJ2-1; TRBD2 agrees at 12 bases. CDR3 size: 16 residues. The V and J ends lost 2 bases and 6 bases, in that order; junction bases with no gene match: 5. Per germline, CDR1 MNHEY and CDR2 SVGEGT. The CDR3 nucleotides read TGTGCCAGCAGTTACCCTTCTAGCGGGAGGGCCAATGAGCAGTTCTTC. The encoded protein is CASSYPSSGRANEQFF.

This clonotype was observed many times. One end of the junction does not line up with germline, which may come from a read error. The rearrangement uses TRBV20-1 and TRBJ1-2, with 7 bases identical to TRBD1. Germline V gene lookup returns CDR1 DFQATT and CDR2 SNEGSKA (reference sequence). The CDR3 has 13 residues. The CDR3 reads CSARLPGQGGWYF. The DNA of the CDR3 is TGCAGTGCTAGACTACCGGGACAAGGGGGCTGGTACTTC.

There are a few counts of this clonotype. V and J are TRBV29-1 and TRBJ2-3; 7 bases align to TRBD2. Unmatched junction bases numbered 12, after V lost 7 bases and J lost 5 bases. The CDR3 consists of 14 residues. CDR1 is SQVTM, CDR2 ANQGSEA, per germline. The CDR3 DNA is TGCAGCGCTGTATTCCGTGGGAGGGAAGATACGCAGTATTTT. Translation gives CSAVFRGREDTQYF.

This clonotype was found many times. The chain links TRBV28 to TRBJ2-5; the match to TRBD1 covers 8 bases. Germline V gene lookup returns CDR1 MDHEN and CDR2 SYDVKM. V was pared by 7 bases and J by 2 bases, with 9 bases of the junction left unmatched. The CDR3 has 15 residues. CDR3: CASTFGTGLQETQYF. CDR3 DNA sequence: TGTGCCAGCACCTTCGGGACAGGACTTCAAGAGACCCAGTACTTC.

This chain links TRBV3-1 with TRBJ2-2; 8 positions match TRBD1. Germline-derived CDR1 and CDR2 are LGHDT and YNNKEL (reference sequence). This CDR3 spans 15 amino acids. The junction had 6 bases not matched to a gene; V was cut back by 5 bases and J by 4 bases. The DNA of the CDR3 is TGTGCCAGCAGCTCCCGGGACAGGACCACCGGGGAGCTGTTTTTT. Amino acid sequence: CASSSRDRTTGELFF.

This clonotype showed up many times. The CDR3 protein is CASSYLASYYNEQFF. DNA for the CDR3: TGTGCCAGCAGTTATCTTGCTAGTTATTACAATGAGCAGTTCTTC. This sequence joins TRBV6-2 or TRBV6-3 and TRBJ2-1; D gene ambiguous. Trimming took 3 bases from V and 4 from J, leaving 13 bases between them. The CDR3 has 15 residues. Germline lookup yields CDR1 MNHEY and CDR2 SVGEGT.

The V gene is TRBV9, the J gene TRBJ2-3; 8 bases match TRBD1. The ends lost 3 bases at V and 3 bases at J; junction bases unmatched: 9. The CDR3 consists of 16 residues. Germline loops: CDR1 SGDLS, CDR2 YYNGEE. CDR3 DNA: TGTGCCAGCAGCGCCCGAGACAGGGGAGGAACAGATACGCAGTATTTT. Its protein is CASSARDRGGTDTQYF.

The chain combines TRBV24-1 with TRBJ2-5, with 11 bases that match TRBD1. Trimming at V came to 6 bases and at J to 4 bases, leaving 6 bases not matched to a gene. The CDR3 has 15 residues. Germline V CDR1 and CDR2: KGHDR, SFDVKD. The DNA for the CDR3 is TGTGCCACCAGTCCGGACAGGGGGCGTCTAGAGACCCAGTACTTC. It codes for CATSPDRGRLETQYF.

This clonotype was seen repeatedly, ten times or more. The chain has TRBV7-2 and TRBJ1-1, with D possibly TRBD1 on 5 matching bases. The CDR3 sequence is 15 residues long. CDR1 and CDR2 from the germline V gene are SGHTA and FQGNSA. V lost 5 bases and J lost 0, with 13 bases in between. The CDR3 here is CASSPRTFMNTEAFF. The CDR3 DNA is TGTGCCAGCAGCCCAAGGACATTCATGAACACTGAAGCTTTCTTT.

The chain couples TRBV18 to TRBJ2-1, with a tentative D call TRBD2 (6 bases). This CDR3 is built from 12 residues. Trimming took 7 bases from V and 7 from J, leaving 11 bases between them. The V gene's germline CDR1 is KGHSH and CDR2 LQKENI. CDR3 sequence reads: CASLEGRNEQFF. CDR3 nucleotide sequence: TGTGCCAGCTTGGAGGGTCGGAATGAGCAGTTCTTC.

This clonotype was counted a few times. This chain connects TRBV20-1 to TRBJ1-2; D remains unclear. Germline lookup yields CDR1 DFQATT and CDR2 SNEGSKA (reference sequence). This CDR3 region has 9 residues. The V end was cut by 5 bases, the J end by 3 bases, with 1 base between. CDR3 in amino acids: CSADYGYTF. The CDR3 DNA sequence: TGCAGTGCTGACTATGGCTACACCTTC.

The chain links TRBV14 to TRBJ1-4; TRBD1 is a possible D gene (6 bases). There are 14 residues in the CDR3. Trimming left V 3 bases short and J 8 bases short, with 13 bases between. The germline V gene encodes CDR1 SGHDN and CDR2 FVKESK. As DNA, the CDR3 is TGTGCCAGCAGCCACCGGGACACCTCGGAAAAACTGTTTTTT. Translated, it gives CASSHRDTSEKLFF.

This sequence joins TRBV5-1 and TRBJ2-5; tentative D call: TRBD1 (7 bases). CDR1 is SGHRS, CDR2 YFSETQ, per germline. The CDR3 runs 14 residues. Trimming removed 2 bases at V and 5 bases at J, with 13 bases between. DNA of the CDR3: TGCGCCAGCAGCTTCACAGGGGCGGGGGAGACCCAGTACTTC. Its translation is CASSFTGAGETQYF.

Many counts were recorded for this clonotype. The V call is TRBV2, the J call TRBJ2-3; 9 positions match TRBD2. The junction had 7 bases not matched to a gene; V was cut back by 6 bases and J by 3 bases. Germline V lookup: CDR1 SNHLY, CDR2 FYNNEI. This CDR3 contains 15 residues. Written as DNA, the CDR3 is TGTGCCAGCAGCCGGACTAGCGTCGGAACAGATACGCAGTATTTT. Protein product: CASSRTSVGTDTQYF.

This clonotype occurred a few times. V usage is TRBV7-2 and J usage is TRBJ1-4, with D possibly being TRBD1 (6 bases). Germline V lookup: CDR1 SGHTA, CDR2 FQGNSA. This CDR3 region has 14 residues. V was clipped by 4 bases and J by 5 bases, with 11 bases between them. The CDR3 region is CASSSGQINEKLFF. The CDR3 bases are TGTGCCAGCAGCTCAGGACAGATAAATGAAAAACTGTTTTTT.

This clonotype was counted at least ten times. The chain combines TRBV5-1 with TRBJ2-5; D may correspond to TRBD1 or TRBD2 (5 bases each). Trimming took off 1 base at V and 4 bases at J, with 14 bases between the two ends. CDR1 and CDR2 (germline): SGHRS, YFSETQ. This CDR3 contains 15 residues. CDR3 sequence reads: CASSLLGREGETQYF. CDR3 nucleotides: TGCGCCAGCAGCTTGTTGGGGCGCGAGGGAGAGACCCAGTACTTC.

This clonotype appeared a few times. This chain uses TRBV6-1 with TRBJ2-2; D is perhaps TRBD2 (6 bases). Trimming removed 10 bases from V and 3 bases from J, with 15 bases in between. The CDR3 has 14 residues. Germline V gene sequence: CDR1 MNHNS, CDR2 SASEGT. The CDR3 DNA is TGTGCCATCCAGCGGGCGGCCGACACCGGGGAGCTGTTTTTT. Translated, it gives CAIQRAADTGELFF.

This clonotype appeared a few times. V usage is TRBV7-9 and J usage is TRBJ2-1; TRBD2 aligns across 10 bases. The CDR3 has 15 amino acids. Germline V CDR1 and CDR2: SEHNR, FQNEAQ (reference sequence). Trimming took 4 bases from V and 6 from J; bases not matched to a gene: 6. The CDR3 coding sequence is TGTGCCAGCAGCTCTCCTAGCGGGAGTGGCAATGAGCAGTTCTTC. Translated, it gives CASSSPSGSGNEQFF. Looking up the rest from reference TRBV7-9 and TRBJ2-1 gives the full variable domain: DTGVSQNPRHKITKRGQNVTFRCDPISEHNRLYWYRQTLGQGPEFLTYFQNEAQLEKSRLLSDRFSAERPKGSFSTLEIQRTEQGDSAMYLCASSSPSGSGNEQFFGPGTRLTVL.